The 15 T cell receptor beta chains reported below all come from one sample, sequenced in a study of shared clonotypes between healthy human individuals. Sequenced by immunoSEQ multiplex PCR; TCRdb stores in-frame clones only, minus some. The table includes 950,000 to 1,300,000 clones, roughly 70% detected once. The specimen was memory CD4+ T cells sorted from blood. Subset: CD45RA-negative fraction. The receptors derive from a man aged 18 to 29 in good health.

CDR3 nucleotides: TGCAGCGTTCGGGCAGGGCCTGAGCAGTTCTTC. Translated, it gives CSVRAGPEQFF. The chain combines TRBV29-1 with TRBJ2-1; a possible D gene is TRBD1 (5 bases). Germline V gene data show CDR1 as SQVTM and CDR2 as ANQGSEA. V shed 5 bases and J shed 9 bases, with 11 bases lying between them. CDR3 length equals 11 residues.

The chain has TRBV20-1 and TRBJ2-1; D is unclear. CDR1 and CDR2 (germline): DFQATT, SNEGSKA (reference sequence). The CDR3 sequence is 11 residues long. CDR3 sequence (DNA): TGCAGGGCGAGCTCCTACAATGAGCAGTTCTTC. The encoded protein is CRASSYNEQFF.

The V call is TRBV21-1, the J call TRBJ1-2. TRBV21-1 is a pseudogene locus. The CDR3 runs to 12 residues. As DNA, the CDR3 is TGTGCCAGCAGCAAATCCCACTATGGCTACACCTTC. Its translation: CASSKSHYGYTF.

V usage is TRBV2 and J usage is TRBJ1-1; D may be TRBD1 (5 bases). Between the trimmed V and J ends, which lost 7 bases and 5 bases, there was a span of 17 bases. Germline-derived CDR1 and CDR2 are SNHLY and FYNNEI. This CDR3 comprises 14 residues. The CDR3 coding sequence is TGTGCCAGCATCGGGGAGATGGGGCGGACTGAAGCTTTCTTT. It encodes CASIGEMGRTEAFF.

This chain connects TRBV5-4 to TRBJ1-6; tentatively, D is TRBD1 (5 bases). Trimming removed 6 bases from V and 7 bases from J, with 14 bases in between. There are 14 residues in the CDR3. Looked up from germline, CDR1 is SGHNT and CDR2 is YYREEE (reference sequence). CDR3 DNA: TGTGCCAGCACCACTCAGACAGAGAATTCACCCCTCCACTTT. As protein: CASTTQTENSPLHF.

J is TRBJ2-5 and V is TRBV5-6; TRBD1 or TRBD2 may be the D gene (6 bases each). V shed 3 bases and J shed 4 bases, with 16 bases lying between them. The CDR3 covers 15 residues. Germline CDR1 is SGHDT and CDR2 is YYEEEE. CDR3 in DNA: TGTGCCAGCAGCTCGGACCCACGGGGGCGAGAGACCCAGTACTTC. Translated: CASSSDPRGRETQYF.

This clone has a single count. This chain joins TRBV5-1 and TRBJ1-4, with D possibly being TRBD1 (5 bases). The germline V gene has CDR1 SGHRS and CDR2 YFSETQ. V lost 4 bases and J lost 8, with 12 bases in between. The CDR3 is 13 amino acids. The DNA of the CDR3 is TGCGCCAGCAGCACGACGACAGACGAAAAACTGTTTTTT. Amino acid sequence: CASSTTTDEKLFF.

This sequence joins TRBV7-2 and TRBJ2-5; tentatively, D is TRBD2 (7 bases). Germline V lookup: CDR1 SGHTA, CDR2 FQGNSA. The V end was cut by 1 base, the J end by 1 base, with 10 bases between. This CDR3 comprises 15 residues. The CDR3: CASSLVGGVQETQYF. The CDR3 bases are TGTGCCAGCAGCTTAGTAGGGGGGGTCCAAGAGACCCAGTACTTC. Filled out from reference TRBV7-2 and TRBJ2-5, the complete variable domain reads GAGVSQSPSNKVTEKGKDVELRCDPISGHTALYWYRQSLGQGLEFLIYFQGNSAPDKSGLPSDRFSAERTGGSVSTLTIQRTQQEDSAVYLCASSLVGGVQETQYFGPGTRLLVL.

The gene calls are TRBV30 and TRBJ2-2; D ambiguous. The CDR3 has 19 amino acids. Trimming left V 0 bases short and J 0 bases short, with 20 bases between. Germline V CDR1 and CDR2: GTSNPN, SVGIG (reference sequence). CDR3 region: CAWSVYGPIVGTNTGELFF. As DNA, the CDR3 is TGTGCCTGGAGTGTATATGGGCCCATCGTCGGCACGAACACCGGGGAGCTGTTTTTT.

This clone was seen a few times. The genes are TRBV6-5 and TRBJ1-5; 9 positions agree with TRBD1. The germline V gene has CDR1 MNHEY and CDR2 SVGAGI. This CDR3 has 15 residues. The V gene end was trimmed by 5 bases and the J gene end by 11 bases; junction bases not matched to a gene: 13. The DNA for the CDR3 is TGTGCCAGCAGTACCTCCGGGACAGGGTCCTCGGCCCAGCATTTT. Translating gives CASSTSGTGSSAQHF.

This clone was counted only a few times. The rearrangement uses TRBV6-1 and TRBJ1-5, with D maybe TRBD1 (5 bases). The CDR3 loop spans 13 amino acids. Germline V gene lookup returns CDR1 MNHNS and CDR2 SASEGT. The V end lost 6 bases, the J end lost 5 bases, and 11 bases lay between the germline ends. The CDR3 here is CASRGEGYQPQHF. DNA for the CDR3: TGTGCCAGCAGGGGCGAGGGGTATCAGCCCCAGCATTTT.

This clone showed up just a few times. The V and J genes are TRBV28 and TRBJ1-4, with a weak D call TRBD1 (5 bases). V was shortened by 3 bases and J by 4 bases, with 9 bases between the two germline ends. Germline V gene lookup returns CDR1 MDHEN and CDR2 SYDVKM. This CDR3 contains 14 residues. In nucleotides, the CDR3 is TGTGCCAGCAGTTTTTACAGGCTTAATGAAAAACTGTTTTTT. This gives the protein CASSFYRLNEKLFF.

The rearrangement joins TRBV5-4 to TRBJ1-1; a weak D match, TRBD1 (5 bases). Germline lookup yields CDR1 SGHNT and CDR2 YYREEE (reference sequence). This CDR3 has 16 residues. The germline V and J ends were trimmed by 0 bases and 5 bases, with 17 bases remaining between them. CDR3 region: CASSLGAGNGNTEAFF. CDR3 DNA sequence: TGTGCCAGCAGCTTGGGGGCAGGGAATGGGAATACTGAAGCTTTCTTT.

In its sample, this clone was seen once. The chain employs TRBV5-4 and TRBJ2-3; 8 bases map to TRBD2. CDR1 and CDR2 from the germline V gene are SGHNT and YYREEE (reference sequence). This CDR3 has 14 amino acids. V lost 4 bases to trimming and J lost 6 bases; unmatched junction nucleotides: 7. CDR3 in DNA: TGTGCCAGCAGCATCACCGGGACTAGTGATACGCAGTATTTT. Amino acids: CASSITGTSDTQYF.

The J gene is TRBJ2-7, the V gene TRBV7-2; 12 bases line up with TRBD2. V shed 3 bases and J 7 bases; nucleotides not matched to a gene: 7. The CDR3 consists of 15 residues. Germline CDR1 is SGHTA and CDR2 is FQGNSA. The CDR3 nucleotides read TGTGCCAGCAGCTTTCGACTAGCGGGAGTTGGAGAGCAGTACTTC. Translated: CASSFRLAGVGEQYF. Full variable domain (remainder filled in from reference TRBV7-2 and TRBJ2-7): GAGVSQSPSNKVTEKGKDVELRCDPISGHTALYWYRQSLGQGLEFLIYFQGNSAPDKSGLPSDRFSAERTGGSVSTLTIQRTQQEDSAVYLCASSFRLAGVGEQYFGPGTRLTVT.